The rows below give T cell receptor beta chains drawn from one sample of a study of blood T cell repertoires in COVID-19. Libraries were prepared by immunoSEQ multiplex PCR; TCRdb keeps only in-frame clonotypes and omits some of them. Of roughly 250,000 clones listed, more than 70% are singletons. The sample taken for sequencing was peripheral blood. These receptors came from a woman aged 40 to 50 who had recovered from COVID-19. Both conserved end residues are part of each CDR3. A D gene is named only where the DNA matches it firmly. Clone size, where shown, is once, few, many, or a class for clones that have expanded.

>-|TRBD1|TRBJ1-4|TRBV19
TGTGCCAGTAGTGGCCCCAGGGGGCTGAGTGAAAAACTGTTTTTT
CASSGPRGLSEKLFF
>few|TRBD1|TRBJ1-2|TRBV30
TGTGCCTGGAGTGTATTGAGACAGGGAGGTGGCTACACCTTC
CAWSVLRQGGGYTF
>-|TRBD2|TRBJ2-1|TRBV9
TGTGCCAGCAGCGTAGCTCCCCTAGCGGGGGGCAATGAGCAGTTCTTC
CASSVAPLAGGNEQFF
>-|TRBD2|TRBJ2-3|TRBV27
TGTGCAAGCAAACCGATGACTAGCGGGGGGGCCGACACAGATACGCAGTATTTT
CASKPMTSGGADTDTQYF
>-|-|TRBJ2-6|TRBV20-1
TGCAGTGCTAGTTCCACAGGGACTGGGGCCAACGTCCTGACTTTC
CSASSTGTGANVLTF
>few|TRBD1|TRBJ2-7|TRBV19
TGTGCCAGTAGTGACAGGGGATCCTACGAGCAGTACTTC
CASSDRGSYEQYF
>-|TRBD1|TRBJ2-6|TRBV30
TGTGCTGGCGACCGGGACAGCAGCTCTGGGGCCAACGTCCTGACTTTC
CAGDRDSSSGANVLTF
>-|TRBD2|TRBJ2-1|TRBV19
TGTGCCAGTAGTGTTAGCGGGGGGCAGGATGAGCAGTTCTTC
CASSVSGGQDEQFF
>-|TRBD1|TRBJ1-2|TRBV6-2/TRBV6-3
TGTGCCAGCAGGCCTTCGACAGGGGCATGGAGCTATGGCTACACCTTC
CASRPSTGAWSYGYTF
>-|TRBD2|TRBJ2-1|TRBV2
TGTGCCAGCAGTGTGGGACTAGCGACATACAATGAGCAGTTCTTC
CASSVGLATYNEQFF
>-|-|TRBJ2-2|TRBV4-3
TGCGCCAGCAGCCAAGGTTTTGAGGGGGAGATCACCGGGGAGCTGTTTTTT
CASSQGFEGEITGELFF
>-|TRBD1|TRBJ2-7|TRBV6-5
TGTGCCAGCAGATCGGGACAGGGCTCCTACGAGCAGTACTTC
CASRSGQGSYEQYF
>-|-|TRBJ2-1|TRBV11-3
TGTGCCAGCAGCTTGGGGGGGCGAACCGCCTACAATGAGCAGTTCTTC
CASSLGGRTAYNEQFF
>-|-|TRBJ1-3|TRBV19
TGTGCCAGTAGTATTACAGGGAGCTCTGGAAACACCATATATTTT
CASSITGSSGNTIYF
>-|TRBD2|TRBJ2-5|TRBV3-1/TRBV3-2
TGTGCCAGCAGCCCCCCTAGCGGGTCGCGAGAGACCCAGTACTTC
CASSPPSGSRETQYF
>-|-|TRBJ1-5|TRBV7-2
TGTGCCAGCACCACCGAGGGACAAATGAATCAGCCCCAGCATTTT
CASTTEGQMNQPQHF
>-|-|TRBJ2-3|TRBV7-3
TGTGCCAGCAGCTTGCGGGGGCTTGGCACAGATACGCAGTATTTT
CASSLRGLGTDTQYF
>-|TRBD1|TRBJ2-4|TRBV6-2/TRBV6-3
TGTGCCAGCAGTAACCGGGACAGGACAGCCAAAAACATTCAGTACTTC
CASSNRDRTAKNIQYF
>-|TRBD1|TRBJ1-6|TRBV27
TGTGCCAGCAGTCCTGTGGGGGACAGGGCTAATTCACCCCTCCACTTT
CASSPVGDRANSPLHF